These 30 T cell receptor beta chains came from one sample sequenced in a study of blood T cell repertoires in COVID-19 (dated by TCRdb to 2018 to 2021). The library was produced with the immunoSEQ multiplex PCR assay. What TCRdb holds here is the immuneACCESS table cut down to in-frame rearrangements. Part of the clones is not present; checked against another copy, under half of the missing clones reflect an unresolved V gene, and the others are unexplained. The sample data list around 220,000 clones, and almost 90% of these were observed just once. The ten largest make up about 14% of the sample. Sequencing was done on a sample of PBMCs or T cells enriched from blood (not recorded which). The origin of the receptors is a man aged 30 to 39 who had been exposed to COVID-19.

V and J are TRBV6-4 and TRBJ2-3, with 9 bases matching TRBD2. CDR3 size: 15 residues. CDR1 is MRHNA, CDR2 SNTAGT, per germline. Trimming cost V 10 bases and J 4 bases; bases outside gene matches: 12. Written as DNA, the CDR3 is TGTGCCACCGGCCCGACTAGCGGTGGGCCAGATACGCAGTATTTT. It encodes CATGPTSGGPDTQYF.

This chain connects TRBV13 to TRBJ2-1, with D possibly being TRBD2 (6 bases). V was cut by 1 base and J by 9 bases, with 10 bases left in between. Germline V gene lookup returns CDR1 PRHDT and CDR2 FYEKMQ (reference sequence). CDR3 length equals 13 residues. CDR3 bases: TGTGCCAGCAGCTTAGAGCGGGTGGGTGAGCAGTTCTTC. It specifies CASSLERVGEQFF.

This sequence joins TRBV12-3 or TRBV12-4 and TRBJ1-5, with D hard to call. The V end lost 8 bases, the J end lost 6 bases, and 11 bases lay between the germline ends. There are 12 residues in the CDR3. CDR3 sequence (DNA): TGTGCCAGCGGCCTTGGGCGTCAGCCCCAGCATTTT. This encodes CASGLGRQPQHF.

This clone was observed a few times. The V and J genes are TRBV18 and TRBJ1-1; D uncertain. The CDR3 contains 15 residues. Looked up from germline, CDR1 is KGHSH and CDR2 is LQKENI. V was clipped by 3 bases and J by 3 bases, with 14 bases between them. The chain's CDR3 is CASSPIAGMDTEAFF. The CDR3 DNA follows: TGTGCCAGCTCACCGATAGCCGGCATGGACACTGAAGCTTTCTTT.

The chain combines TRBV7-8 with TRBJ2-7, with unresolved D. V lost 5 bases to trimming and J lost 4 bases, with 12 bases between them. Per germline, CDR1 SGHVS and CDR2 FQNEAQ. There are 13 residues in the CDR3. The CDR3 loop is CASSQAESYEQYF. The CDR3 DNA follows: TGTGCCAGCAGCCAGGCGGAATCATACGAGCAGTACTTC. The full variable domain, with the rest looked up from reference TRBV7-8 and TRBJ2-7, is GAGVSQSPRYKVAKRGQDVALRCDPISGHVSLFWYQQALGQGPEFLTYFQNEAQLDKSGLPSDRFFAERPEGSVSTLKIQRTQQEDSAVYLCASSQAESYEQYFGPGTRLTVT.

The count of this clone is one. At one of its ends the junction is not consistent with the germline gene, which may arise from a read error. This rearrangement joins TRBV5-1 to TRBJ2-7; D possibly corresponds to TRBD1 (6 bases). CDR1 and CDR2 (germline): SGHRS, YFSETQ. The CDR3 consists of 15 residues. The CDR3 nucleotides are TGCGCCAGCAGCTTAGACACAGGGATCTCCGACGAGCAGTACTTC. This translates into CASSLDTGISDEQYF.

This clone has a handful of counts. The chain has TRBV29-1 and TRBJ1-2; 7 bases line up with TRBD1. Losses at the gene ends were 5 bases for V and 4 bases for J; bases not matched to a gene: 7. The CDR3 spans 13 residues. CDR1 is SQVTM and CDR2 is ANQGSEA in the germline V gene. The CDR3 here is CSVNRGDLYGYTF. The CDR3 DNA follows: TGCAGCGTTAACAGGGGCGACCTCTATGGCTACACCTTC.

This clone showed up just once. The V call is TRBV2, the J call TRBJ1-5; D may be TRBD1 (6 bases). The CDR3 sequence is 15 residues long. From germline, CDR1 is SNHLY and CDR2 FYNNEI. V was shortened by 5 bases and J by 0 bases, with 11 bases between the two germline ends. The CDR3 DNA follows: TGTGCCAGCAGTAAAGGGGGACTTAGCAATCAGCCCCAGCATTTT. This sequence encodes CASSKGGLSNQPQHF.

The genes are TRBV3-1 (or the pseudogene TRBV3-2) and TRBJ1-2, with D possibly matching TRBD1 (6 bases). There are 13 residues in the CDR3. V lost 0 bases and J lost 8, with 10 bases in between. Germline V gene data show CDR1 as LGHDT and CDR2 as YNNKEL (reference sequence). The CDR3 bases are TGTGCCAGCAGCCAAGATCAGGGGTGGGGCTACACCTTC. Translated: CASSQDQGWGYTF.

V usage is TRBV29-1 and J usage is TRBJ2-1; 13 bases match TRBD2. V trimming: 2 bases; J trimming: 0 bases; junction bases outside the gene matches: 7. Germline V lookup: CDR1 SQVTM, CDR2 ANQGSEA. The CDR3 is 18 residues long. CDR3 nucleotide sequence: TGCAGCGTTGAAAACACTAGCGGGGGGGTCAGCTCCTACAATGAGCAGTTCTTC. It yields the protein CSVENTSGGVSSYNEQFF.

The rearrangement uses TRBV12-3 or TRBV12-4 and TRBJ1-2, with a weak D call TRBD1 (6 bases). There are 13 residues in the CDR3. V was shortened by 6 bases and J by 4 bases, with 12 bases between the two germline ends. The CDR3 is CASSPDRIYGYTF. The CDR3 DNA reads as TGTGCCAGCAGCCCTGACAGGATCTATGGCTACACCTTC.

The chain links TRBV7-2 to TRBJ2-1; the D gene is possibly TRBD1 (7 bases). V was pared by 1 base and J by 8 bases, with 15 bases between. This CDR3 spans 15 amino acids. Germline V gene sequence: CDR1 SGHTA, CDR2 FQGNSA. This CDR3 is CASSLGRGRRHEQFF. The CDR3 DNA reads TGTGCCAGCAGCTTAGGGAGGGGGCGCAGGCATGAGCAGTTCTTC.

This clone was observed a single time. The V gene is TRBV7-6, the J gene TRBJ2-1, with 9 bases matching TRBD2. This CDR3 is 14 amino acids long. The germline V gene has CDR1 SGHVS and CDR2 FNYEAQ. V trimming: 4 bases; J trimming: 7 bases; junction bases outside the gene matches: 5. CDR3 in DNA: TGTGCCAGCAGCTCCCCGGGACTAGCAAATGAGCAGTTCTTC. Its translation is CASSSPGLANEQFF.

This clone occurred once. This chain joins TRBV4-2 and TRBJ2-3, with 10 nucleotides matching TRBD1. Germline V gene data show CDR1 as LGHNA and CDR2 as YNFKEQ. CDR3 length: 15 residues. J lost 3 bases, V lost 2 bases, and 2 bases had no gene match. In nucleotides, the CDR3 is TGTGCCAGCAGCCAACGGGACAGGGGAACAGATACGCAGTATTTT. Translating it yields CASSQRDRGTDTQYF.

The V and J genes are TRBV30 and TRBJ1-6; 7 bases are a match to TRBD1. CDR3 length: 12 amino acids. After removal of 6 bases from V and 10 bases from J, the junction contained 6 bases not matched to a gene. Germline CDR1 GTSNPN, CDR2 SVGIG (reference sequence). Here the CDR3 DNA reads TGTGCCTGCGGGACAGACCAATCACCCCTCCACTTT. Its protein is CACGTDQSPLHF.

The rearrangement uses TRBV7-6 and TRBJ1-1; no reliable D call. Germline assignment: CDR1 SGHVS and CDR2 FNYEAQ. This CDR3 is built from 13 residues. V dropped 0 bases and J dropped 4 bases, with 6 bases sitting between them. The CDR3 spells CASSLAEGTEAFF. The CDR3 DNA sequence: TGTGCCAGCAGCTTAGCGGAGGGCACTGAAGCTTTCTTT.

To note about this clone: The sample has other DNA sequences that encode this CDR3 too. J is TRBJ1-3 and V is TRBV3-1 (or the pseudogene TRBV3-2); D is unclear. Trimming took 0 bases from V and 0 from J, leaving 6 bases between them. There are 15 residues in the CDR3. Germline V gene data show CDR1 as LGHDT and CDR2 as YNNKEL (reference sequence). CDR3 sequence: CASSQDTGSGNTIYF. In DNA, the CDR3 is TGTGCCAGCAGCCAAGATACGGGCTCTGGAAACACCATATATTTT.

The V gene is TRBV5-6, the J gene TRBJ2-4; D remains ambiguous. V was clipped by 4 bases and J by 1 base, with 9 bases between them. Looked up from germline, CDR1 is SGHDT and CDR2 is YYEEEE. The CDR3 totals 14 residues. The CDR3 DNA sequence: TGTGCCAGCAGCCCTCTTTTTGCCAAAAACATTCAGTACTTC. It translates to CASSPLFAKNIQYF.

A remark on this clone: Different DNA sequences within this sample yield the same CDR3. The chain has TRBV27 and TRBJ1-6; weak D call: TRBD1 (6 bases). CDR1 is MNHEY, CDR2 SMNVEV, per germline (reference sequence). V gave up 3 bases and J gave up 7 bases, with 10 bases separating them. The CDR3 has 14 residues. The CDR3 region has the DNA TGTGCCAGCAGTTTTCGTGGGGGCAATTCACCCCTCCACTTT. Translation gives CASSFRGGNSPLHF.

The count of this clone is one. The CDR3 DNA is TGTGCCATCAGTCGGACTAGCGGAAAAAATGAGCAGTTCTTC. This sequence encodes CAISRTSGKNEQFF. This chain joins TRBV10-3 and TRBJ2-1; 10 nucleotides match TRBD2. Germline V CDR1 and CDR2: ENHRY, SYGVKD. After removal of 5 bases from V and 7 bases from J, the junction contained 5 bases not matched to a gene. This CDR3 is 14 amino acids long.

The chain couples TRBV10-1 to TRBJ1-6, with 8 bases fitting TRBD1. Germline V gene data show CDR1 as WNHNN and CDR2 as SYGVQD (reference sequence). The ends lost 3 bases at V and 10 bases at J; junction bases unmatched: 8. The CDR3 extends over 15 amino acids. CDR3 protein: CASSDRTGLGSPLHF. CDR3 coding DNA: TGCGCCAGCAGTGATCGGACAGGGCTCGGATCACCCCTCCACTTT.

The chain recombines TRBV18 with TRBJ1-2, with 10 bases that match TRBD1. Losses at the gene ends were 2 bases for V and 6 bases for J; bases not matched to a gene: 0. This CDR3 spans 13 amino acids. Germline V gene sequence: CDR1 KGHSH, CDR2 LQKENI. The CDR3 sequence: CASSPGQGDGYTF. CDR3 sequence (DNA): TGTGCCAGCTCACCAGGACAGGGGGATGGCTACACCTTC.

The chain couples TRBV29-1 to TRBJ1-1, with D tentatively TRBD1 (6 bases). This CDR3 comprises 13 residues. Germline V CDR1 and CDR2: SQVTM, ANQGSEA. Trimming shortened V by 0 bases and J by 4 bases, and 9 bases separated the two germline ends. The DNA for the CDR3 is TGCAGCGTTGAAGATGGGGGCGGCACTGAAGCTTTCTTT. This codes for CSVEDGGGTEAFF.

V gene TRBV4-1 combines with J gene TRBJ2-5, with 7 nucleotides matching TRBD1. Germline CDR1 reads MGHRA; CDR2 reads YSYEKL. The CDR3 extends over 15 amino acids. The V and J ends lost 0 bases and 5 bases, in that order; junction bases with no gene match: 6. The CDR3 nucleotides read TGCGCCAGCAGCCAAGATAAGGGGGCAGGGGAGACCCAGTACTTC. It yields the protein CASSQDKGAGETQYF.

The chain carries TRBV11-3 and TRBJ1-1; 7 bases are shared with TRBD1. Germline V gene lookup returns CDR1 SGHNT and CDR2 YENEEA. This CDR3 comprises 13 residues. The V and J ends lost 5 bases and 5 bases, in that order; junction bases with no gene match: 5. The CDR3 nucleotides read TGTGCCAGCAGCATCGACAGGGAAACTGAAGCTTTCTTT. Amino acid sequence: CASSIDRETEAFF.

The genes are TRBV30 and TRBJ1-2; D call uncertain. The CDR3 consists of 13 residues. With 0 bases removed from V and 8 bases from J, the gap between germline ends came to 13 bases. The germline gives CDR1 GTSNPN, CDR2 SVGIG (reference sequence). This CDR3 reads CAWSVQEEVGYTF. The DNA for the CDR3 is TGTGCCTGGAGTGTACAAGAGGAGGTCGGCTACACCTTC.

The rearrangement links TRBV28 to TRBJ1-2; 12 nucleotides align to TRBD1. V shed 7 bases and J 6 bases; nucleotides not matched to a gene: 6. The V gene's germline CDR1 is MDHEN and CDR2 SYDVKM. The CDR3 loop spans 14 amino acids. CDR3 in DNA: TGTGCCAGCATCGCGGGACAGGGGGCGAATGGCTACACCTTC. It is translated as CASIAGQGANGYTF.

The V call is TRBV7-9, the J call TRBJ1-3; D possibly corresponds to TRBD1 (6 bases). In germline, CDR1 is SEHNR, CDR2 FQNEAQ (reference sequence). CDR3 length: 18 residues. V lost 8 bases and J 0 bases, leaving 23 bases between the germline ends. CDR3 sequence: CASQGGSRGTTSGNTIYF. CDR3 DNA: TGTGCCAGCCAAGGGGGATCAAGGGGGACGACCTCTGGAAACACCATATATTTT.

This rearrangement joins TRBV5-6 to TRBJ2-2, with D tentatively TRBD2 (5 bases). The CDR3 covers 14 residues. The germline CDR1 and CDR2 sequences are SGHDT and YYEEEE. V lost 5 bases and J 8 bases, leaving 16 bases between the germline ends. The CDR3 bases are TGTGCCAGCAGGCGGGCACCTAACCCAGGGGAGCTGTTTTTT. Translated: CASRRAPNPGELFF.

The rearrangement links TRBV4-1 to TRBJ1-3; D call uncertain. The V end lost 4 bases, the J end lost 3 bases, and 19 bases lay between the germline ends. The CDR3 is 17 residues long. The germline gives CDR1 MGHRA, CDR2 YSYEKL. The chain's CDR3 is CASSRGGLVLFGNTIYF. The CDR3 DNA sequence: TGCGCCAGCAGCCGCGGCGGTTTGGTCCTCTTTGGAAACACCATATATTTT.